These 26 T cell receptor beta chains were all obtained from the same sample, sequenced in a study of cytomegalovirus exposure and HLA in healthy donors. PCR amplification relied on 60 Vbeta primers (plus 13 Jbeta primers). Sequencing used immunoSEQ multiplex PCR; TCRdb keeps in-frame clones, though not all of them. The sample has 100,000 to 150,000 clones. Sequencing input: PBMCs. The source is a man younger than 40 in good health and CMV-seronegative.

The rearrangement links TRBV9 to TRBJ2-7; TRBD1 matches 9 bases. Germline values: CDR1 SGDLS, CDR2 YYNGEE. J lost 3 bases, V lost 3 bases, and 13 bases had no gene match. The length of the CDR3 is 17 residues. The chain's CDR3 is CASSGSSRGQGFYEQYF. CDR3 coding DNA: TGTGCCAGCAGCGGGTCAAGCCGGGGACAGGGTTTCTACGAGCAGTACTTC.

The chain combines TRBV5-4 with TRBJ1-1; 7 nucleotides line up with TRBD1. Germline trimming cut 4 bases from V and 3 bases from J; bases unmatched to any gene: 12. Looked up from germline, CDR1 is SGHNT and CDR2 is YYREEE (reference sequence). The CDR3 is 16 amino acids. Here the CDR3 reads CASSPGGTAYYTEAFF. The CDR3 DNA sequence: TGTGCCAGCAGCCCTGGTGGGACAGCGTACTACACTGAAGCTTTCTTT.

The rearrangement links TRBV7-8 to TRBJ2-7; D is unresolved. The V end was cut by 1 base, the J end by 6 bases, with 13 bases between. Per germline, CDR1 SGHVS and CDR2 FQNEAQ. This CDR3 has 14 residues. The chain's CDR3 is CASSLGSEASEQYF. CDR3 coding DNA: TGTGCCAGCAGCTTAGGGTCAGAGGCGAGCGAGCAGTACTTC.

V and J are TRBV10-3 and TRBJ2-1; 8 bases are shared with TRBD2. The V gene end was trimmed by 6 bases and the J gene end by 9 bases; junction bases not matched to a gene: 13. This CDR3 region has 15 residues. CDR1 and CDR2 from the germline V gene are ENHRY and SYGVKD. The CDR3 loop reads CAISPGTRGDSEQFF. The DNA of the CDR3 is TGTGCCATCAGCCCCGGGACTAGGGGGGATAGTGAGCAGTTCTTC.

The chain links TRBV5-1 to TRBJ2-5; 11 nucleotides align to TRBD2. V dropped 2 bases and J dropped 4; count of bases not matched to a gene: 7. The CDR3 spans 16 residues. Germline CDR1 is SGHRS and CDR2 is YFSETQ. The CDR3 DNA reads as TGCGCCAGCAGCTTTAGACTAGCGGGGCCCGGAGAGACCCAGTACTTC. Translation gives CASSFRLAGPGETQYF.

The chain links TRBV4-2 to TRBJ2-2; 10 bases match TRBD2. The germline V gene has CDR1 LGHNA and CDR2 YNFKEQ. V lost 0 bases and J lost 7; bases outside the gene matches: 2. CDR3 size: 15 residues. CDR3 protein: CASSQDPSGGGELFF. The CDR3 DNA is TGTGCCAGCAGCCAAGATCCTAGCGGGGGCGGGGAGCTGTTTTTT.

To note about this clone: The same CDR3 is also encoded by other DNA sequences in this sample. The J gene is TRBJ1-5, the V gene TRBV29-1; D may be TRBD1 (6 bases). V was pared by 4 bases and J by 2 bases, with 6 bases between. Germline CDR1 and CDR2: SQVTM and ANQGSEA. The CDR3 runs to 12 residues. In DNA form, the CDR3 reads TGCAGCGTTGGACAGGGCAATCAGCCCCAGCATTTT. Protein product: CSVGQGNQPQHF.

This chain links TRBV6-4 with TRBJ2-7; TRBD1 is a possible D gene (6 bases). Trimming cost V 4 bases and J 5 bases, with 18 bases left between them. This CDR3 has 15 amino acids. In germline, CDR1 is MRHNA, CDR2 SNTAGT. CDR3 coding DNA: TGTGCCAGCAGTGGGGCTATAGGGGGAAGGGACGAGCAGTACTTC. This translates into CASSGAIGGRDEQYF.

The genes are TRBV28 and TRBJ2-1, with 7 bases aligning to TRBD2. The germline CDR1 and CDR2 sequences are MDHEN and SYDVKM. The CDR3 covers 15 residues. V lost 6 bases and J lost 4; bases outside the gene matches: 9. CDR3 sequence (DNA): TGTGCCAGCAGACGACGGGAGGACGGGTACAATGAGCAGTTCTTC. It codes for CASRRREDGYNEQFF. The whole variable domain, remainder taken from reference TRBV28 and TRBJ2-1, is DVKVTQSSRYLVKRTGEKVFLECVQDMDHENMFWYRQDPGLGLRLIYFSYDVKMKEKGDIPEGYSVSREKKERFSLILESASTNQTSMYLCASRRREDGYNEQFFGPGTRLTVL.

The chain joins TRBV10-3 to TRBJ1-5; D is perhaps TRBD1 (5 bases). This CDR3 has 15 amino acids. Germline CDR1 ENHRY, CDR2 SYGVKD. V lost 3 bases and J lost 3, with 12 bases in between. The CDR3 sequence is CAISDFGALNQPQHF. CDR3 nucleotide sequence: TGTGCCATCAGTGATTTTGGGGCTCTCAATCAGCCCCAGCATTTT.

V usage is TRBV6-6 and J usage is TRBJ2-5; D may be TRBD1 (5 bases). The tail of the sequence fits TRBJ2-7 better, so the J call may be wrong. Germline V gives CDR1 MNHNY, CDR2 SVGAGI (reference sequence). The CDR3 contains 15 residues. In DNA, the CDR3 is TGTGCCAGCAGTTCCAAAGGGGTCCAGAACTACGAGCAGTACTTC. Translating it yields CASSSKGVQNYEQYF.

Comment on this clone: The sample contains more than one DNA sequence encoding this CDR3. The gene calls are TRBV27 and TRBJ2-1; tentative D call: TRBD2 (6 bases). V dropped 4 bases and J dropped 0 bases, with 10 bases sitting between them. Germline loops: CDR1 MNHEY, CDR2 SMNVEV (reference sequence). CDR3 length: 15 amino acids. As DNA, the CDR3 is TGTGCCAGCAGTTCTCGGGACTCCTCCTACAATGAGCAGTTCTTC. This encodes CASSSRDSSYNEQFF.

The chain couples TRBV11-2 to TRBJ2-3; D possibly corresponds to TRBD2 (5 bases). Germline V lookup: CDR1 SGHAT, CDR2 FQNNGV. With 2 bases removed from V and 8 bases from J, the gap between germline ends came to 14 bases. This CDR3 has 14 amino acids. This CDR3 reads CASSLSREQPTQYF. The CDR3 DNA sequence: TGTGCCAGCAGCTTATCTCGGGAACAGCCTACGCAGTATTTT.

CDR3 DNA: TGTGCCAGCAGTGAAGCGCAGGGACAGGTCTACGAGCAGTACTTC. Translating it yields CASSEAQGQVYEQYF. The V gene is TRBV6-1, the J gene TRBJ2-7; 8 bases map to TRBD1. Trimming took 0 bases from V and 3 from J; bases not matched to a gene: 4. The V gene's germline CDR1 is MNHNS and CDR2 SASEGT. This CDR3 is built from 15 residues.

The chain is built from TRBV2 and TRBJ2-3; 9 positions match TRBD2. The V gene end was trimmed by 4 bases and the J gene end by 11 bases; junction bases not matched to a gene: 7. Germline V gives CDR1 SNHLY, CDR2 FYNNEI. CDR3 length equals 13 residues. CDR3 in DNA: TGTGCCAGCAGTGGACTAGCGGCAGTGGGGCAGTATTTT. Residues: CASSGLAAVGQYF.

This chain connects TRBV5-1 to TRBJ1-6, with D possibly TRBD1 on 5 matching bases. The CDR3 extends over 16 amino acids. V gave up 0 bases and J gave up 9 bases, with 16 bases separating them. Germline CDR1 and CDR2: SGHRS and YFSETQ. CDR3 in DNA: TGCGCCAGCAGCTTGGACCCCGGACAAGGCGGTTCACCCCTCCACTTT. This encodes CASSLDPGQGGSPLHF.

The chain recombines TRBV27 with TRBJ2-7; TRBD1 might be the D (5 bases). Trimming stripped 8 bases from V and 3 bases from J, with 26 bases between. The CDR3 runs 17 residues. CDR1 is MNHEY, CDR2 SMNVEV, per germline (reference sequence). The CDR3 DNA follows: TGTGCCAGCGCCACGGAAACCACAGGATTAGGTCACTACGAGCAGTACTTC. It translates to CASATETTGLGHYEQYF.

The chain recombines TRBV10-3 with TRBJ2-7, with 9 bases that match TRBD1. Germline loops: CDR1 ENHRY, CDR2 SYGVKD. Losses at the gene ends were 2 bases for V and 5 bases for J; bases not matched to a gene: 4. This CDR3 is built from 14 residues. The DNA of the CDR3 is TGTGCCATCAGTGAGCCCGGGACAGGGAACGAGCAGTACTTC. Translating it yields CAISEPGTGNEQYF.

The gene calls are TRBV27 and TRBJ2-7, with 7 bases lining up with TRBD2. The V segment lost 4 bases and the J segment 2 bases; nucleotides outside the gene matches: 11. This CDR3 is 16 amino acids long. The germline gives CDR1 MNHEY, CDR2 SMNVEV (reference sequence). The CDR3: CASSSELSGDPYEQYF. The CDR3, as DNA: TGTGCCAGCAGTTCCGAACTAAGCGGGGATCCCTACGAGCAGTACTTC.

The chain has TRBV6-1 and TRBJ2-1, with D possibly TRBD1 on 6 matching bases. Germline lookup yields CDR1 MNHNS and CDR2 SASEGT. Trimming stripped 8 bases from V and 7 bases from J, with 18 bases between. CDR3 length equals 14 residues. CDR3 sequence reads: CASSSPERGNEQFF. CDR3 DNA sequence: TGTGCCAGCTCGTCTCCTGAAAGGGGGAATGAGCAGTTCTTC.

The chain is built from TRBV4-1 and TRBJ2-5, with TRBD1 as a possible D gene (5 bases). Germline loops: CDR1 MGHRA, CDR2 YSYEKL. Trimming shortened V by 7 bases and J by 5 bases, and 14 bases separated the two germline ends. The CDR3 runs 13 residues. The CDR3 DNA reads as TGCGCCAGCAAGGAAGCAGGGTCCGAGACCCAGTACTTC. Protein product: CASKEAGSETQYF.

In nucleotides, the CDR3 is TGCGCCAGCAGCTTGGGGACAGGGGGTACGGAGCCCCAGCATTTT. As protein: CASSLGTGGTEPQHF. The J gene is TRBJ1-5, the V gene TRBV5-1, with 10 bases lining up with TRBD1. The CDR3 sequence is 15 residues long. Germline lookup yields CDR1 SGHRS and CDR2 YFSETQ. After removal of 0 bases from V and 8 bases from J, the junction contained 5 bases not matched to a gene.

The V and J genes are TRBV18 and TRBJ2-7; D possibly corresponds to TRBD1 (6 bases). CDR1 and CDR2 (germline): KGHSH, LQKENI. V was cut by 2 bases and J by 1 base, with 12 bases left in between. This CDR3 is built from 15 residues. The CDR3 is CASSPSGTISYEQYF. As DNA, the CDR3 is TGTGCCAGCTCACCATCCGGGACAATTTCCTACGAGCAGTACTTC. Based on the CDR3 plus reference TRBV18 and TRBJ2-7, the full variable domain is NAGVMQNPRHLVRRRGQEARLRCSPMKGHSHVYWYRQLPEEGLKFMVYLQKENIIDESGMPKERFSAEFPKEGPSILRIQQVVRGDSAAYFCASSPSGTISYEQYFGPGTRLTVT.

The chain is built from TRBV5-1 and TRBJ2-7, with TRBD1 as a possible D gene (6 bases). V was trimmed by 7 bases and J by 0 bases, leaving 11 bases between them. The CDR3 sequence is 13 residues long. CDR1 SGHRS and CDR2 YFSETQ come from the germline V gene. The CDR3 reads CASSQGGSYEQYF. CDR3 nucleotide sequence: TGCGCCAGCTCTCAAGGGGGCTCCTACGAGCAGTACTTC.

The V call is TRBV7-8, the J call TRBJ1-4; possibly TRBD1 for D (6 bases). V was cut by 4 bases and J by 4 bases, with 13 bases left in between. This CDR3 contains 15 residues. Looked up from germline, CDR1 is SGHVS and CDR2 is FQNEAQ. Here the CDR3 reads CASSSRQELNEKLFF. CDR3 coding DNA: TGTGCCAGCAGCTCTAGACAGGAGCTTAATGAAAAACTGTTTTTT.

The V and J genes are TRBV7-6 and TRBJ2-1, with a tentative D call TRBD2 (6 bases). CDR1 and CDR2 from the germline V gene are SGHVS and FNYEAQ. V gave up 1 base and J gave up 2 bases, with 12 bases separating them. This CDR3 region has 16 residues. The chain's CDR3 is CASSLVRGGTYNEQFF. The CDR3 nucleotides are TGTGCCAGCAGCTTAGTACGAGGCGGGACCTACAATGAGCAGTTCTTC.